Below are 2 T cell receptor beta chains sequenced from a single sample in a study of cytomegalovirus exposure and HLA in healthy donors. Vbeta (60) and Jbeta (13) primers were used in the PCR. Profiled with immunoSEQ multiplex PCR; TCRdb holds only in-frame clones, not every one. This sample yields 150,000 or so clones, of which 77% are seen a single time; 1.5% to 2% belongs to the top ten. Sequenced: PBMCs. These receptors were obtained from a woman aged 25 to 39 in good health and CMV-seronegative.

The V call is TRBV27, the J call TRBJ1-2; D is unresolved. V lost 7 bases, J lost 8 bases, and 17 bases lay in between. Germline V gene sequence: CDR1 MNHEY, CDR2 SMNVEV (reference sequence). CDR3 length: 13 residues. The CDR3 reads CASTPISGEGYTF. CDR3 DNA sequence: TGTGCCAGCACCCCCATCTCCGGGGAAGGCTACACCTTC.

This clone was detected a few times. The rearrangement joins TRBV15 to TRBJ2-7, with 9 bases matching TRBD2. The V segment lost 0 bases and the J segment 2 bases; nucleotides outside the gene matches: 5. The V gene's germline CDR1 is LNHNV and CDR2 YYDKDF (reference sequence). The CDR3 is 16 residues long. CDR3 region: CATSRDSSGAPYEQYF. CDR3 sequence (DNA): TGTGCCACCAGCAGAGATTCTAGCGGGGCTCCCTACGAGCAGTACTTC. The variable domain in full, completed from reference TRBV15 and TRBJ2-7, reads DAMVIQNPRYQVTQFGKPVTLSCSQTLNHNVMYWYQQKSSQAPKLLFHYYDKDFNNEADTPDNFQSRRPNTSFCFLDIRSPGLGDTAMYLCATSRDSSGAPYEQYFGPGTRLTVT.